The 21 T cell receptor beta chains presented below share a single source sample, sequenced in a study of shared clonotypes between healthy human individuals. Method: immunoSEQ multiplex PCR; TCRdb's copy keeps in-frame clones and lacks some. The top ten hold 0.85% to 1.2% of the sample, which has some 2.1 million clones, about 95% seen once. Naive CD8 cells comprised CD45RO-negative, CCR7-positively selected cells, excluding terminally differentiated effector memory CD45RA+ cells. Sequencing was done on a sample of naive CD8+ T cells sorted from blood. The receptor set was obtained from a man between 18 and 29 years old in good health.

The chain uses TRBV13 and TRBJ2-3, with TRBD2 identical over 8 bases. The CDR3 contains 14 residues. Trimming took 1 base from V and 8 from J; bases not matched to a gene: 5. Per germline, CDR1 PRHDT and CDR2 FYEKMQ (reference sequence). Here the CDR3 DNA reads TGTGCCAGCAGCTTAGAGCGGGAGAAATCTACGCAGTATTTT. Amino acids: CASSLEREKSTQYF.

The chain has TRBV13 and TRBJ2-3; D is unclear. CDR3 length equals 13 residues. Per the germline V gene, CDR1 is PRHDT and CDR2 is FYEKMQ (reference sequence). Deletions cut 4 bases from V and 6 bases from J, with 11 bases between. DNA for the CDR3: TGTGCCAGCAGCTCCGCGCGACGGGATACGCAGTATTTT. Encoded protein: CASSSARRDTQYF.

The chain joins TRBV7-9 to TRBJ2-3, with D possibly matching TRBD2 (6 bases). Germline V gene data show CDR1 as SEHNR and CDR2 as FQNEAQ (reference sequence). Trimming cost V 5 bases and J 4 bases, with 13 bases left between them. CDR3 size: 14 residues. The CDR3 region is CASSLQEGADTQYF. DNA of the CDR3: TGTGCCAGCAGCCTCCAGGAGGGAGCAGATACGCAGTATTTT.

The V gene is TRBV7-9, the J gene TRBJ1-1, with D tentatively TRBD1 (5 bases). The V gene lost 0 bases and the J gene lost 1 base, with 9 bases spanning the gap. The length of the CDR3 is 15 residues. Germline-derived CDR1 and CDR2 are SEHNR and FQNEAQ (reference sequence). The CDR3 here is CASSLALGTNTEAFF. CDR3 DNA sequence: TGTGCCAGCAGCTTAGCGCTAGGGACGAACACTGAAGCTTTCTTT.

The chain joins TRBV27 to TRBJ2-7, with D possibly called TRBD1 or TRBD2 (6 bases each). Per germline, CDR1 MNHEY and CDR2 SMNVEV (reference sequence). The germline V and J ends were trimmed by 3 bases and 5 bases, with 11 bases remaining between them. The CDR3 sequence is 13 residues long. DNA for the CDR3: TGTGCCAGCAGTTTCGGGGGCCTCAACGAGCAGTACTTC. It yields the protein CASSFGGLNEQYF.

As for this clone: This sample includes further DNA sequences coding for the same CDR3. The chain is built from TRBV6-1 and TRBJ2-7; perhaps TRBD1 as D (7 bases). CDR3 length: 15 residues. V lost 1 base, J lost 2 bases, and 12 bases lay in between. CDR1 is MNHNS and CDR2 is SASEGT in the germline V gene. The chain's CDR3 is CASSEGPGGTYEQYF. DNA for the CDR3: TGTGCCAGCAGTGAAGGCCCAGGGGGGACCTACGAGCAGTACTTC.

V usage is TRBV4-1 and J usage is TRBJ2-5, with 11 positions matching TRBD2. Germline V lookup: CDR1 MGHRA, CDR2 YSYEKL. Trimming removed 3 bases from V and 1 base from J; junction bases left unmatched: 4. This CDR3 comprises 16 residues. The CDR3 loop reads CASSQGLAVPQETQYF. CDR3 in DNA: TGCGCCAGCAGCCAGGGACTAGCGGTACCCCAAGAGACCCAGTACTTC.

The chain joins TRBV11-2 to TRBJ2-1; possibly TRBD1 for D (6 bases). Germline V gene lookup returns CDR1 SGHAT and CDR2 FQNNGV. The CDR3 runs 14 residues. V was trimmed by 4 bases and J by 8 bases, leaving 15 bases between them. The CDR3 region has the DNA TGTGCCAGCAGCTCCCGGACAGAATTCTATGAGCAGTTCTTC. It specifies CASSSRTEFYEQFF. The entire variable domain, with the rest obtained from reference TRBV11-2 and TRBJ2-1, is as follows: EAGVAQSPRYKIIEKRQSVAFWCNPISGHATLYWYQQILGQGPKLLIQFQNNGVVDDSQLPKDRFSAERLKGVDSTLKIQPAKLEDSAVYLCASSSRTEFYEQFFGPGTRLTVL.

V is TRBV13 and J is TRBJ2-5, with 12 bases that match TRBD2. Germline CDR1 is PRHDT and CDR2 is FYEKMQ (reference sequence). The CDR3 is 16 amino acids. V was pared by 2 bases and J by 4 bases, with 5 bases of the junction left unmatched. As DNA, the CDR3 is TGTGCCAGCAGCTTATCGGCTAGCGGGGGGGCAGAGACCCAGTACTTC. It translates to CASSLSASGGAETQYF.

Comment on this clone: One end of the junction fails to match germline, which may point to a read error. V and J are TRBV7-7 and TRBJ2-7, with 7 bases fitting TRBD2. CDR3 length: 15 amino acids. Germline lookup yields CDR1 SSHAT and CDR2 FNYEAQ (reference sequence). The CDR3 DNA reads TGTGCTAGCAGCTTAGAGGCGGGGGAGTTCGACGAGCAGTACTTC. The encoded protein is CASSLEAGEFDEQYF.

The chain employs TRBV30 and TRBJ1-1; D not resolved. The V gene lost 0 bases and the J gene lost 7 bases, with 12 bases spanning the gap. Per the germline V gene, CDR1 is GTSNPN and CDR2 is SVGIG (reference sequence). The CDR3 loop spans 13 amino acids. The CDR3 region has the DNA TGTGCCTGGAGTGTAGTTAGTTACGGTGAAGCTTTCTTT. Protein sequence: CAWSVVSYGEAFF.

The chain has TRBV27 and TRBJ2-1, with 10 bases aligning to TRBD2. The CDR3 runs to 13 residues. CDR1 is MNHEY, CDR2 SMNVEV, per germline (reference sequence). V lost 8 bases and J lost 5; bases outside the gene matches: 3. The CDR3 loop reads CASAGLADNEQFF. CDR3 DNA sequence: TGTGCCAGCGCAGGACTAGCGGACAATGAGCAGTTCTTC.

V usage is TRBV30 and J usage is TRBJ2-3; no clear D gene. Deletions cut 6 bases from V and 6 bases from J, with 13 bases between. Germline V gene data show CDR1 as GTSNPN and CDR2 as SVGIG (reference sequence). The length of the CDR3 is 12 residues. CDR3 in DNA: TGTGCCTGCCTCGATGGGCCTGATACGCAGTATTTT. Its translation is CACLDGPDTQYF.

The CDR3 nucleotides read TGTGCCAGTAGTATAGATCGGGGGGATTCACCCCTCCACTTT. This translates into CASSIDRGDSPLHF. The chain joins TRBV19 to TRBJ1-6; D is perhaps TRBD1 (5 bases). The CDR3 consists of 14 residues. V gave up 0 bases and J gave up 8 bases, with 8 bases separating them. Germline-derived CDR1 and CDR2 are LNHDA and SQIVND (reference sequence).

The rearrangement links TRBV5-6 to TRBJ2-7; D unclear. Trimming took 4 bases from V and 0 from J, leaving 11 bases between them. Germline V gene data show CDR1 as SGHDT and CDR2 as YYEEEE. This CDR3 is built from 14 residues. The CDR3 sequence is CASSHLTSSYEQYF. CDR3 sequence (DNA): TGTGCCAGCAGCCACCTTACCTCCTCCTACGAGCAGTACTTC.

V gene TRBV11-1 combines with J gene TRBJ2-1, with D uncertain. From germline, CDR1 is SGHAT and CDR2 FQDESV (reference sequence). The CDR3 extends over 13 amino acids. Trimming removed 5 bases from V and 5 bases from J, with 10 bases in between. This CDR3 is CASSPERHNEQFF. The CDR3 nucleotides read TGTGCCAGCAGCCCCGAGAGGCACAATGAGCAGTTCTTC.

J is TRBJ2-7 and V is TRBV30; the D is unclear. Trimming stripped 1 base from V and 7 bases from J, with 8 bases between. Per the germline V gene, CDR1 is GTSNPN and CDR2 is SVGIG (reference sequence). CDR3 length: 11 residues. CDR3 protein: CAWSDLREQYF. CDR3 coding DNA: TGTGCCTGGAGTGACCTCCGGGAGCAGTACTTC.

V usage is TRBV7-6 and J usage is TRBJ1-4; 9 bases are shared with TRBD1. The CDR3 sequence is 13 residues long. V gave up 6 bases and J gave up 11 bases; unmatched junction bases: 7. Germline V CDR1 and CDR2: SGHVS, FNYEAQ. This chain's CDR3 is CASSTGTGQKLFF. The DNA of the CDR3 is TGTGCCAGCAGTACCGGGACAGGGCAGAAACTGTTTTTT.

CDR3 nucleotide sequence: TGTGCCAGCAGTGACGGGGGACTAGCGGTGAAGACCCAGTACTTC. Encoded protein: CASSDGGLAVKTQYF. J is TRBJ2-5 and V is TRBV2; 11 bases are shared with TRBD2. CDR3 length equals 15 residues. The germline gives CDR1 SNHLY, CDR2 FYNNEI. After removal of 3 bases from V and 6 bases from J, the junction contained 6 bases not matched to a gene.

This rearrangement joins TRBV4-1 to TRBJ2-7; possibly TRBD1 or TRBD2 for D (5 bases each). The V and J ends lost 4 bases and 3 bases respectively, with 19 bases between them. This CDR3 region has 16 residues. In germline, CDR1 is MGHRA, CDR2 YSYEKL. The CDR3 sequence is CASSPTGSGSVYEQYF. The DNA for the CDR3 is TGCGCCAGCAGCCCGACGGGGTCAGGGTCGGTCTACGAGCAGTACTTC.

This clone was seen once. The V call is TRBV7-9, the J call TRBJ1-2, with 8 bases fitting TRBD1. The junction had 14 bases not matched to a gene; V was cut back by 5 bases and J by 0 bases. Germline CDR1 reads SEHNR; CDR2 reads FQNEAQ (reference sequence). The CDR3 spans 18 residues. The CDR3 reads CASSNKWDRPGANYGYTF. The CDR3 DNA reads TGTGCCAGCAGCAACAAGTGGGACAGGCCTGGCGCTAACTATGGCTACACCTTC.